This TCR beta chain originates from a study of blood T cell repertoires in COVID-19. Per germline, CDR1 LGHDT and CDR2 YNNKEL (reference sequence). The length of the CDR3 is 14 residues. V gave up 0 bases and J gave up 9 bases, with 11 bases separating them. Recruitment covered about two dozen US areas and drew participants whose ages spanned roughly 18 to 100 years. Profiled with immunoSEQ multiplex PCR; TCRdb holds only in-frame clones, not every one. The table lists approximately 140,000 clones, roughly four fifths of them singletons. Material for sequencing was PBMCs or T cells enriched from blood (not recorded which). This rearrangement joins TRBV3-1 (or the pseudogene TRBV3-2) to TRBJ2-2; D may be TRBD2 (5 bases). The TCR was taken from a woman aged 45-59 years with acute COVID-19. This chain's CDR3 is CASSQDGGSRELFF. The CDR3 coding sequence is TGTGCCAGCAGCCAAGATGGAGGAAGCCGGGAGCTGTTTTTT.